These T cell receptor beta chains were read from a single sample in a study of beta chain features in type 1 diabetes. TCRdb's copy holds only in-frame clones and misses some; the assay was immunoSEQ multiplex PCR. The sample consists of about 620,000 clones, about a sixth of them appearing once. Source material: naive CD4+ T cells from blood. The receptors shown here come from a man aged 18 to 30 in good health. Both conserved end residues are part of each CDR3. D genes are given only for firm matches. Clone size is stated in some rows and not others, as once, few, many or a class when expanded.

V gene: TRBV7-2; J gene: TRBJ2-5; clone size: .; D gene: TRBD2; CDR3 protein: CASSFGERGAQETQYF; CDR3 DNA: TGTGCCAGCAGCTTCGGGGAGCGGGGGGCCCAAGAGACCCAGTACTTC
V gene: TRBV7-2; J gene: TRBJ1-4; clone size: few; D gene: .; CDR3 protein: CASRQGRATNEKLFF; CDR3 DNA: TGTGCCAGCAGGCAGGGCAGAGCAACTAATGAAAAACTGTTTTTT
V gene: TRBV5-1; J gene: TRBJ2-3; clone size: few; D gene: .; CDR3 protein: CASSRGGQGPSTDTQYF; CDR3 DNA: TGCGCCAGCAGTCGTGGCGGGCAGGGCCCTAGCACAGATACGCAGTATTTT
V gene: TRBV7-9; J gene: TRBJ2-7; clone size: .; D gene: .; CDR3 protein: CASRPVGGYEQYF; CDR3 DNA: TGTGCCAGCAGGCCAGTAGGGGGCTACGAGCAGTACTTC
V gene: TRBV6-1; J gene: TRBJ2-3; clone size: few; D gene: TRBD1; CDR3 protein: CASSAEGQGRHTQYF; CDR3 DNA: TGTGCCAGCAGTGCGGAGGGACAGGGGCGGCATACGCAGTATTTT
V gene: TRBV11-2; J gene: TRBJ2-4; clone size: few; D gene: .; CDR3 protein: CASSPRLAKNIQYF; CDR3 DNA: TGTGCCAGCAGTCCCAGACTAGCCAAAAACATTCAGTACTTC
V gene: TRBV18; J gene: TRBJ2-7; clone size: .; D gene: .; CDR3 protein: CASSPPRGSYEQYF; CDR3 DNA: TGTGCCAGCTCACCCCCCCGAGGTAGCTACGAGCAGTACTTC
V gene: TRBV7-6; J gene: TRBJ2-7; clone size: .; D gene: .; CDR3 protein: CASSPTGGSGNYEQYF; CDR3 DNA: TGTGCCAGCAGCCCCACGGGGGGCTCGGGGAACTACGAGCAGTACTTC
V gene: TRBV19; J gene: TRBJ1-2; clone size: .; D gene: .; CDR3 protein: CASSSDPGASNYGYTF; CDR3 DNA: TGTGCCAGTAGTAGCGACCCAGGGGCCTCTAACTATGGCTACACCTTC
V gene: TRBV28; J gene: TRBJ2-7; clone size: .; D gene: .; CDR3 protein: CASSFRGYEQYF; CDR3 DNA: TGTGCCAGCAGCTTCCGGGGATACGAGCAGTACTTC
V gene: TRBV6-5; J gene: TRBJ1-2; clone size: .; D gene: TRBD1; CDR3 protein: CASSSQGAYYGYTF; CDR3 DNA: TGTGCCAGCAGCTCCCAGGGGGCATACTATGGCTACACCTTC
V gene: TRBV2; J gene: TRBJ1-5; clone size: few; D gene: .; CDR3 protein: CASSDQNFSNQPQHF; CDR3 DNA: TGTGCCAGCAGTGACCAAAATTTCAGCAATCAGCCCCAGCATTTT
V gene: TRBV4-1; J gene: TRBJ2-3; clone size: .; D gene: .; CDR3 protein: CASEPTLIDSTDTQYF; CDR3 DNA: TGCGCCAGCGAACCGACCCTCATAGATAGCACAGATACGCAGTATTTT
V gene: TRBV29-1; J gene: TRBJ2-3; clone size: few; D gene: .; CDR3 protein: CSVDMVGGSTSDTQYF; CDR3 DNA: TGCAGCGTTGATATGGTGGGGGGCTCCACATCAGATACGCAGTATTTT
V gene: TRBV28; J gene: TRBJ2-7; clone size: .; D gene: TRBD1; CDR3 protein: CASRRIGQGVYEQYF; CDR3 DNA: TGTGCCAGCAGAAGGATCGGACAGGGAGTATACGAGCAGTACTTC
V gene: TRBV7-3; J gene: TRBJ2-1; clone size: few; D gene: TRBD2; CDR3 protein: CASSPRTSGSNEQFF; CDR3 DNA: TGTGCCAGCAGCCCGCGGACTAGCGGGAGTAATGAGCAGTTCTTC
V gene: TRBV10-3; J gene: TRBJ2-5; clone size: few; D gene: .; CDR3 protein: CAIKGNSQETQYF; CDR3 DNA: TGTGCCATCAAGGGTAATAGTCAAGAGACCCAGTACTTC
V gene: TRBV14; J gene: TRBJ2-7; clone size: few; D gene: .; CDR3 protein: CASSQEGKREQYF; CDR3 DNA: TGTGCCAGCAGCCAAGAGGGAAAGCGCGAGCAGTACTTC
V gene: TRBV5-6; J gene: TRBJ1-2; clone size: few; D gene: .; CDR3 protein: CASSPWDRASYGYTF; CDR3 DNA: TGTGCCAGCAGCCCGTGGGACCGTGCCTCCTATGGCTACACCTTC
V gene: TRBV20-1; J gene: TRBJ1-1; clone size: few; D gene: .; CDR3 protein: CSAQGNEAFF; CDR3 DNA: TGCAGCGCTCAGGGGAATGAAGCTTTCTTT
V gene: TRBV7-2; J gene: TRBJ2-1; clone size: few; D gene: TRBD1; CDR3 protein: CASSLGQRNEQFF; CDR3 DNA: TGTGCCAGCAGTTTGGGACAGCGGAATGAGCAGTTCTTC
V gene: TRBV5-1; J gene: TRBJ2-1; clone size: .; D gene: TRBD2; CDR3 protein: CASSARTSGRTYNEQFF; CDR3 DNA: TGCGCCAGCAGCGCCCGGACTAGCGGGAGGACATACAATGAGCAGTTCTTC
V gene: TRBV29-1; J gene: TRBJ2-1; clone size: .; D gene: TRBD2; CDR3 protein: CSVGPGLNSYNEQFF; CDR3 DNA: TGCAGCGTTGGGCCGGGACTAAACTCCTACAATGAGCAGTTCTTC
V gene: TRBV10-3; J gene: TRBJ1-1; clone size: .; D gene: .; CDR3 protein: CAISRYWSTGPMNTEAFF; CDR3 DNA: TGTGCCATCAGCCGGTATTGGTCAACAGGGCCCATGAACACTGAAGCTTTCTTT
V gene: TRBV9; J gene: TRBJ1-2; clone size: few; D gene: .; CDR3 protein: CASSTSPKDYGYTF; CDR3 DNA: TGTGCCAGCAGCACCTCCCCCAAGGACTATGGCTACACCTTC
V gene: TRBV2; J gene: TRBJ1-2; clone size: .; D gene: .; CDR3 protein: CASSEAHTVGGYTF; CDR3 DNA: TGTGCCAGCAGTGAAGCGCATACAGTGGGTGGCTACACCTTC
V gene: TRBV28; J gene: TRBJ1-5; clone size: few; D gene: TRBD1; CDR3 protein: CASSSPDRGIGQPQHF; CDR3 DNA: TGTGCCAGCAGTTCTCCGGACAGGGGTATAGGTCAGCCCCAGCATTTT
V gene: TRBV5-1; J gene: TRBJ2-5; clone size: .; D gene: TRBD2; CDR3 protein: CASSFGTSGTQETQYF; CDR3 DNA: TGCGCCAGCAGCTTTGGGACTAGCGGGACTCAAGAGACCCAGTACTTC
V gene: TRBV2; J gene: TRBJ1-1; clone size: few; D gene: TRBD1; CDR3 protein: CASSERTGKSTEAFF; CDR3 DNA: TGTGCCAGCAGTGAGAGGACAGGGAAAAGCACTGAAGCTTTCTTT
V gene: TRBV7-9; J gene: TRBJ2-5; clone size: .; D gene: TRBD1; CDR3 protein: CASSLGQVTETQYF; CDR3 DNA: TGTGCCAGCAGCCTCGGACAGGTTACAGAGACCCAGTACTTC
V gene: TRBV28; J gene: TRBJ2-4; clone size: few; D gene: .; CDR3 protein: CASSKNRAAAKNIQYF; CDR3 DNA: TGTGCCAGCAGTAAAAACCGGGCCGCAGCCAAAAACATTCAGTACTTC
V gene: TRBV6-6; J gene: TRBJ2-1; clone size: few; D gene: TRBD1; CDR3 protein: CASSTDRERVNEQFF; CDR3 DNA: TGTGCCAGCAGTACGGACAGGGAAAGGGTCAATGAGCAGTTCTTC
V gene: TRBV27; J gene: TRBJ1-2; clone size: few; D gene: .; CDR3 protein: CASRLAETHGYTF; CDR3 DNA: TGTGCCAGCAGGCTCGCGGAAACCCATGGCTACACCTTC
V gene: TRBV9; J gene: TRBJ1-3; clone size: few; D gene: .; CDR3 protein: CASSASVYGNTIYF; CDR3 DNA: TGTGCCAGCAGCGCTTCAGTTTATGGAAACACCATATATTTT
V gene: TRBV5-6; J gene: TRBJ2-3; clone size: .; D gene: TRBD2; CDR3 protein: CASSPGLNPAADTQYF; CDR3 DNA: TGTGCCAGCAGCCCGGGACTAAACCCGGCTGCAGATACGCAGTATTTT
V gene: TRBV6-9; J gene: TRBJ2-7; clone size: .; D gene: TRBD1; CDR3 protein: CASSLIRGHEQYF; CDR3 DNA: TGTGCCAGCAGTCTGATCAGGGGGCACGAGCAGTACTTC
V gene: TRBV5-1; J gene: TRBJ2-3; clone size: few; D gene: .; CDR3 protein: CASTPAGSRSDTQYF; CDR3 DNA: TGCGCCAGCACCCCGGCGGGCAGTCGGTCAGATACGCAGTATTTT
V gene: TRBV7-9; J gene: TRBJ2-1; clone size: .; D gene: TRBD2; CDR3 protein: CASRGGTSGRGINEQFF; CDR3 DNA: TGTGCCAGCAGGGGAGGGACTAGCGGAAGGGGTATCAATGAGCAGTTCTTC
V gene: TRBV28; J gene: TRBJ1-2; clone size: few; D gene: .; CDR3 protein: CASSLGVWVNKNYGYTF; CDR3 DNA: TGTGCCAGCAGTTTAGGAGTGTGGGTAAACAAGAACTATGGCTACACCTTC
V gene: TRBV5-1; J gene: TRBJ2-1; clone size: .; D gene: TRBD2; CDR3 protein: CASSFTAGVPYNEQFF; CDR3 DNA: TGCGCCAGCAGCTTTACAGCGGGAGTACCCTACAATGAGCAGTTCTTC
V gene: TRBV27; J gene: TRBJ2-6; clone size: few; D gene: .; CDR3 protein: CASSLTGANVLTF; CDR3 DNA: TGTGCCAGCAGTTTAACTGGGGCCAACGTCCTGACTTTC
V gene: TRBV20-1; J gene: TRBJ1-2; clone size: .; D gene: .; CDR3 protein: CSARTYGYTF; CDR3 DNA: TGCAGTGCTCGGACGTATGGCTACACCTTC
V gene: TRBV7-9; J gene: TRBJ1-2; clone size: .; D gene: .; CDR3 protein: CASSLSGKRGNGYTF; CDR3 DNA: TGTGCCAGCAGCTTAAGCGGAAAGAGGGGCAATGGCTACACCTTC
V gene: TRBV28; J gene: TRBJ2-2; clone size: few; D gene: .; CDR3 protein: CASTPQHTGELFF; CDR3 DNA: TGTGCCAGCACCCCACAGCACACCGGGGAGCTGTTTTTT
V gene: TRBV6-1; J gene: TRBJ1-4; clone size: .; D gene: .; CDR3 protein: CASRRSTNEKLFF; CDR3 DNA: TGTGCCAGCAGACGATCAACTAATGAAAAACTGTTTTTT
V gene: TRBV2; J gene: TRBJ2-5; clone size: few; D gene: .; CDR3 protein: CASTGLQETQYF; CDR3 DNA: TGTGCCAGCACTGGGCTCCAAGAGACCCAGTACTTC
V gene: TRBV7-3; J gene: TRBJ2-3; clone size: .; D gene: .; CDR3 protein: CASSLGRGVDTQYF; CDR3 DNA: TGTGCCAGCAGCTTGGGTAGAGGAGTCGATACGCAGTATTTT
V gene: TRBV30; J gene: TRBJ2-2; clone size: few; D gene: .; CDR3 protein: CAYKQGVNTGELFF; CDR3 DNA: TGTGCCTACAAACAGGGAGTAAACACCGGGGAGCTGTTTTTT
V gene: TRBV9; J gene: TRBJ1-2; clone size: .; D gene: .; CDR3 protein: CASSVGRYGYTF; CDR3 DNA: TGTGCCAGCAGCGTCGGACGGTATGGCTACACCTTC
V gene: TRBV28; J gene: TRBJ2-2; clone size: few; D gene: .; CDR3 protein: CASSAYRAGELFF; CDR3 DNA: TGTGCCAGCAGTGCCTATAGGGCCGGGGAGCTGTTTTTT
V gene: TRBV29-1; J gene: TRBJ2-1; clone size: .; D gene: TRBD2; CDR3 protein: CSAVTSGRYNEQFF; CDR3 DNA: TGCAGCGCCGTGACTAGCGGACGTTACAATGAGCAGTTCTTC
V gene: TRBV7-9; J gene: TRBJ2-3; clone size: .; D gene: TRBD2; CDR3 protein: CASSSSGSGDTQYF; CDR3 DNA: TGTGCCAGCAGCTCTAGCGGGAGCGGGGATACGCAGTATTTT
V gene: TRBV11-3; J gene: TRBJ2-5; clone size: .; D gene: TRBD1; CDR3 protein: CASSAPGQRLRLTQYF; CDR3 DNA: TGTGCCAGCAGCGCGCCGGGACAGAGATTAAGGCTGACCCAGTACTTC
V gene: TRBV29-1; J gene: TRBJ2-7; clone size: .; D gene: .; CDR3 protein: CSARGQKSSYEQYF; CDR3 DNA: TGCAGCGCAAGAGGACAGAAGAGCTCCTACGAGCAGTACTTC
V gene: TRBV25-1; J gene: TRBJ2-1; clone size: few; D gene: TRBD2; CDR3 protein: CASSETSGMYNEQFF; CDR3 DNA: TGTGCCAGCAGTGAAACTAGCGGGATGTACAATGAGCAGTTCTTC
V gene: TRBV25-1; J gene: TRBJ1-1; clone size: few; D gene: .; CDR3 protein: CASIRTGAGTEAFF; CDR3 DNA: TGTGCCAGCATACGTACGGGGGCTGGGACTGAAGCTTTCTTT
V gene: TRBV18; J gene: TRBJ1-3; clone size: few; D gene: .; CDR3 protein: CASSPGAGASGNTIYF; CDR3 DNA: TGTGCCAGCTCACCGGGCGCAGGGGCAAGTGGAAACACCATATATTTT
V gene: TRBV6-5; J gene: TRBJ2-4; clone size: .; D gene: .; CDR3 protein: CASSYSGTGNIQYF; CDR3 DNA: TGTGCCAGCAGTTACTCCGGGACTGGAAACATTCAGTACTTC
V gene: TRBV7-2; J gene: TRBJ1-2; clone size: .; D gene: .; CDR3 protein: CASSFDRNYGYTF; CDR3 DNA: TGTGCCAGCAGCTTCGACAGAAACTATGGCTACACCTTC